One and the same sample provided the 22 T cell receptor beta chains below, sequenced in a study of regulatory T cells in long-lasting Graves disease. As to time point: newly diagnosed GD, antithyroid drugs for less than 3 months. The TCR library was made from RNA that had been extracted from PBMCs in TRIzol. Combining iRepertoire HTBI primers with Arm-PCR of CDR3 regions, the authors built TCR beta libraries. MiXCR was run by TCRdb on the multiplex PCR reads, yielding one entry per CDR3 protein. The data show 350,000 to 500,000 distinct CDR3 sequences, about 15% seen once. These data also formed part of another study, on T cells in Graves' hyperthyroidism and ophthalmopathy.

The input for sequencing was peripheral blood mononuclear cells (PBMCs), taken at new diagnosis, from a patient treated with antithyroid drugs. Receptor source: a woman aged 18-35 years with Graves disease.

At least ten counts were recorded for this clonotype. The rearrangement links TRBV7-9 to TRBJ2-3; D is possibly TRBD1 or TRBD2 (5 bases each). Germline V CDR1 and CDR2: SEHNR, FQNEAQ (reference sequence). Trimming removed 2 bases at V and 4 bases at J, with 7 bases between. The CDR3 length is 13 residues. The CDR3 DNA reads TGTGCCAGCAGCTTACTGGGGGCAGATACGCAGTATTTT. Translation gives CASSLLGADTQYF.

This clonotype was detected ten times or more. The DNA for the CDR3 is TGTGCCAGCAGCCTACCTTCAACTCCTCCACCGGGACAGGGGGCAGATGAGCAGTTCTTC. Its protein is CASSLPSTPPPGQGADEQFF. The chain carries TRBV7-6 and TRBJ2-1, with 12 bases matching TRBD1. The CDR3 runs 20 residues. With V trimmed by 5 bases and J by 8 bases, 22 bases remained unmatched. Germline CDR1 reads SGHVS; CDR2 reads FNYEAQ.

There are a few counts of this clonotype. This chain links TRBV24-1 with TRBJ2-2; D not certain. The CDR3 covers 13 residues. Germline V gene lookup returns CDR1 KGHDR and CDR2 SFDVKD. The V end was cut by 6 bases, the J end by 4 bases, with 8 bases between. CDR3 nucleotide sequence: TGTGCCACCAGTTTCCCTCTCACCGGGGAGCTGTTTTTT. Its protein product is CATSFPLTGELFF.

This clonotype was observed at least ten times. Its ends do not fully match the called genes, so a read error is possible. The chain has TRBV11-1 and TRBJ2-1, with a weak D call TRBD2 (5 bases). The CDR3 runs to 15 residues. Germline V gene sequence: CDR1 SGHAT, CDR2 FQDESV (reference sequence). CDR3 region: CASSLAPNEAGEQFF. The CDR3 DNA reads TGTGCCAGCAGCCTAGCTCCGAATGAGGCGGGTGAGCAGTTCTTC.

This clonotype has a count of ten or more. The chain joins TRBV29-1 to TRBJ2-3; 7 bases line up with TRBD1. Germline CDR1 SQVTM, CDR2 ANQGSEA. V gave up 8 bases and J gave up 0 bases; unmatched junction bases: 20. This CDR3 contains 18 residues. This CDR3 reads CSPMRGQPFEPSTDTQYF. DNA for the CDR3: TGCAGCCCCATGAGGGGGCAGCCCTTCGAACCAAGCACAGATACGCAGTATTTT.

This clonotype was found many times. The chain carries TRBV5-6 and TRBJ2-1; D perhaps matches TRBD1 (5 bases). This CDR3 is built from 15 residues. With 5 bases removed from V and 0 bases from J, the gap between germline ends came to 12 bases. Per the germline V gene, CDR1 is SGHDT and CDR2 is YYEEEE. This CDR3 is CASRQDRRSYNEQFF. The CDR3 DNA sequence: TGTGCCAGCAGACAGGATCGCCGCTCCTACAATGAGCAGTTCTTC. Using reference TRBV5-6 and TRBJ2-1 for the parts outside the CDR3, the full variable domain is DAGVTQSPTHLIKTRGQQVTLRCSPKSGHDTVSWYQQALGQGPQFIFQYYEEEERQRGNFPDRFSGHQFPNYSSELNVNALLLGDSALYLCASRQDRRSYNEQFFGPGTRLTVL.

The table lists this clonotype with a count of one. The CDR3 DNA reads as TGTGCCAGCAGCGTAAATAATTCACCCCTCCACTTT. Translated, it gives CASSVNNSPLHF. The V and J genes are TRBV9 and TRBJ1-6; D not certain. The germline gives CDR1 SGDLS, CDR2 YYNGEE. The CDR3 sequence is 12 residues long. The V end was cut by 1 base, the J end by 5 bases, with 1 base between.

The rearrangement links TRBV29-1 to TRBJ2-1; D call uncertain. From germline, CDR1 is SQVTM and CDR2 ANQGSEA. Trimming pared 0 bases from V and 5 bases from J, leaving 5 bases between. This CDR3 is built from 12 residues. Here the CDR3 reads CSVEDNNNEQFF. CDR3 in DNA: TGCAGCGTTGAAGATAACAACAATGAGCAGTTCTTC.

Concerning this clonotype itself: One end of the junction does not line up with germline, which may come from a read error. The chain uses TRBV9 and TRBJ2-1; TRBD2 matches at 7 bases. This CDR3 has 15 residues. CDR1 is SGDLS and CDR2 is YYNGEE in the germline V gene. The CDR3: CASTVREEVYNEQFF. The DNA for the CDR3 is TGTGCCAGCACCGTACGGGAGGAGGTCTACAATGAGCAGTTCTTC.

This clonotype was counted many times. The rearrangement uses TRBV12-3 or TRBV12-4 and TRBJ2-3, with a weak D call TRBD2 (5 bases). This CDR3 is 16 amino acids long. Trimming pared 6 bases from V and 2 bases from J, leaving 18 bases between. The DNA of the CDR3 is TGTGCCAGCAGAACCCCCCGGCTAGCTGACACAGATACGCAGTATTTT. Encoded protein: CASRTPRLADTDTQYF.

This clonotype was counted at least ten times. The rearrangement uses TRBV12-3 or TRBV12-4 and TRBJ1-3; 10 bases fit TRBD1. J gave up 3 bases and V 3 bases, and 5 bases lay outside the gene matches. The CDR3 extends over 16 amino acids. CDR3 sequence: CASSLGQGRGGNTIYF. CDR3 DNA: TGTGCCAGCAGTTTGGGACAGGGGCGAGGTGGAAACACCATATATTTT.

At least ten counts were recorded for this clonotype. The rearrangement joins TRBV24-1 to TRBJ2-3; D unresolved. V lost 3 bases to trimming and J lost 2 bases, with 14 bases between them. Germline loops: CDR1 KGHDR, CDR2 SFDVKD. The CDR3 totals 16 residues. The CDR3 loop reads CATSDPDGSHTDTQYF. CDR3 DNA: TGTGCCACCAGTGATCCCGACGGTTCCCACACAGATACGCAGTATTTT.

The table lists this clonotype with many counts. V is TRBV3-1 and J is TRBJ2-2; unclear D gene. V gave up 4 bases and J gave up 6 bases, with 12 bases separating them. Per germline, CDR1 LGHDT and CDR2 YNNKEL (reference sequence). The CDR3 totals 14 residues. CDR3 region: CASSPAYLSGELFF. The CDR3 bases are TGTGCCAGCAGCCCGGCTTATCTGTCCGGGGAGCTGTTTTTT.

The chain is built from TRBV30 and TRBJ1-2, with unresolved D. V was shortened by 3 bases and J by 4 bases, with 12 bases between the two germline ends. CDR1 and CDR2 from the germline V gene are GTSNPN and SVGIG (reference sequence). This CDR3 region has 13 residues. Here the CDR3 reads CAWSATETYGYTF. The CDR3 DNA reads TGTGCCTGGAGCGCTACAGAGACCTATGGCTACACCTTC.

The V gene is TRBV12-3 or TRBV12-4, the J gene TRBJ1-4; a possible D gene is TRBD1 (6 bases). The CDR3 spans 14 residues. V lost 6 bases, J lost 3 bases, and 11 bases lay in between. Written as DNA, the CDR3 is TGTGCCAGCAGCTCTGGGGGCCCTAATGAAAAACTGTTTTTT. Translation: CASSSGGPNEKLFF.

There are many counts of this clonotype. The CDR3 region is CASSYVASGRRGGTDTQYF. The CDR3 DNA reads as TGTGCCAGCAGTTACGTTGCTAGCGGGAGGAGAGGGGGCACAGATACGCAGTATTTT. The chain combines TRBV6-2 or TRBV6-3 with TRBJ2-3; 11 bases fit TRBD2. The V gene end was trimmed by 2 bases and the J gene end by 1 base; junction bases not matched to a gene: 11. CDR1 is MNHEY and CDR2 is SVGEGT in the germline V gene. The CDR3 loop spans 19 amino acids.

The DNA for the CDR3 is TGTGCCAGCAGCCATCGGACCTGGGTGAACACTGAAGCTTTCTTT. Translating it yields CASSHRTWVNTEAFF. The chain recombines TRBV3-1 with TRBJ1-1; D not resolved. Germline assignment: CDR1 LGHDT and CDR2 YNNKEL (reference sequence). The V end lost 3 bases, the J end lost 0 bases, and 11 bases lay between the germline ends. The CDR3 has 15 amino acids. The variable domain in full, completed from reference TRBV3-1 and TRBJ1-1, reads DTAVSQTPKYLVTQMGNDKSIKCEQNLGHDTMYWYKQDSKKFLKIMFSYNNKELIINETVPNRFSPKSPDKAHLNLHINSLELGDSAVYFCASSHRTWVNTEAFFGQGTRLTVV.

This clonotype occurred many times. The chain combines TRBV28 with TRBJ2-7; D gene uncertain. Trimming pared 7 bases from V and 1 base from J, leaving 14 bases between. This CDR3 is 14 amino acids long. Per the germline V gene, CDR1 is MDHEN and CDR2 is SYDVKM. As DNA, the CDR3 is TGTGCCAGCAATCTCTTTCTCGGGTCCTACGAGCAGTACTTC. It encodes CASNLFLGSYEQYF.

The chain uses TRBV30 and TRBJ2-1, with TRBD2 identical over 7 bases. In germline, CDR1 is GTSNPN, CDR2 SVGIG (reference sequence). This CDR3 has 15 residues. V gave up 5 bases and J gave up 4 bases; unmatched junction bases: 11. CDR3 sequence: CAWVDRDYPYNEQFF. CDR3 nucleotides: TGTGCCTGGGTTGACCGGGACTACCCTTACAATGAGCAGTTCTTC.

This clonotype showed up many times. This chain uses TRBV29-1 with TRBJ2-4, with D perhaps TRBD2 (5 bases). The CDR3 extends over 15 amino acids. In germline, CDR1 is SQVTM, CDR2 ANQGSEA. Trimming shortened V by 4 bases and J by 11 bases, and 24 bases separated the two germline ends. The CDR3 sequence: CSVANPLGVGWVQYF. The CDR3 DNA sequence: TGCAGCGTTGCAAACCCCCTGGGAGTGGGATGGGTTCAGTACTTC.

The chain combines TRBV20-1 with TRBJ1-1; 7 bases are a match to TRBD1. There are 17 residues in the CDR3. The V gene's germline CDR1 is DFQATT and CDR2 SNEGSKA (reference sequence). The J segment lost 2 bases and the V segment lost 1 base, leaving 13 bases of the junction unmatched. The CDR3 region has the DNA TGCAGTGCTAGAGGGCCCCCCGGGACAGCGAAAAACACTGAAGCTTTCTTT. It codes for CSARGPPGTAKNTEAFF.

There are many counts of this clonotype. The chain combines TRBV7-2 with TRBJ2-2; D is undetermined. The germline V gene encodes CDR1 SGHTA and CDR2 FQGNSA. The CDR3 consists of 13 residues. V shed 1 base and J shed 10 bases, with 10 bases lying between them. The CDR3 protein is CASSLVPSMELFF. The CDR3 DNA sequence: TGTGCCAGCAGCTTAGTACCATCGATGGAGCTGTTTTTT.